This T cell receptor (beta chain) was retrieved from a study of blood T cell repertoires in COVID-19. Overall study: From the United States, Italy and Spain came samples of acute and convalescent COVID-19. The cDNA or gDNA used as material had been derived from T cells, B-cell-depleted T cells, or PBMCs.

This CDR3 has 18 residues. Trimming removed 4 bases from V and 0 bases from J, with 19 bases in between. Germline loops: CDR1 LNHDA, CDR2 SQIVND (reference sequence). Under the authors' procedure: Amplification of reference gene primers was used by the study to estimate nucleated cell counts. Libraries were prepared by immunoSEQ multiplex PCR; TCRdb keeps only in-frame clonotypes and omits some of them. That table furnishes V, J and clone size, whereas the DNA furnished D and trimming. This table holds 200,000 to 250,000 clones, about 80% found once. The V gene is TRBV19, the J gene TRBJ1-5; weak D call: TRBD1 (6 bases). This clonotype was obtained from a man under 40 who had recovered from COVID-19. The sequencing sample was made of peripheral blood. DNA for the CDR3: TGTGCCAGTAGTAGGAGCGCCACAGGGTTGGGTAGCAATCAGCCCCAGCATTTT. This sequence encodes CASSRSATGLGSNQPQHF.